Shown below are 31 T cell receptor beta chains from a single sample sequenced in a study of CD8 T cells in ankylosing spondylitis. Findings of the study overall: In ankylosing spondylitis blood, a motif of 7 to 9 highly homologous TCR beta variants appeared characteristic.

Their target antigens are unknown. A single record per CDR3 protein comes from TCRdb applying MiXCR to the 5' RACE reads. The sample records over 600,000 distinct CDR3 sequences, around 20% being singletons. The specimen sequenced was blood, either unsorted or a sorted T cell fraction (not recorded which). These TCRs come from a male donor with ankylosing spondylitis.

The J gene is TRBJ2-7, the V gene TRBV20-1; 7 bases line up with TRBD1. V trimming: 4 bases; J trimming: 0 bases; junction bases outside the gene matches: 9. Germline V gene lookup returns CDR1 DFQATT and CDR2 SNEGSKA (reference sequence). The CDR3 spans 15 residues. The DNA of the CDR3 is TGCAGTGCTACCAATCCGGGACAGTCCTCCTACGAGCAGTACTTC. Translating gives CSATNPGQSSYEQYF.

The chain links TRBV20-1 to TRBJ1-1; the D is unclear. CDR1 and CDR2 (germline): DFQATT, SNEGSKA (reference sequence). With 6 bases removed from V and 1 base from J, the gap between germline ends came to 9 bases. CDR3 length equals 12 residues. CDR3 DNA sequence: TGCAGTGCAAAGGACCCGAACACTGAAGCTTTCTTT. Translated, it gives CSAKDPNTEAFF.

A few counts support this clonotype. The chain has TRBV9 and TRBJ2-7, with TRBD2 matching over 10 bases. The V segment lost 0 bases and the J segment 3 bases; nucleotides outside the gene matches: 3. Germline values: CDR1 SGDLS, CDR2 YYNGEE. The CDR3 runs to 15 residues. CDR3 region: CASSVAGTSVYEQYF. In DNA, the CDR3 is TGTGCCAGCAGCGTAGCCGGGACTAGCGTCTACGAGCAGTACTTC.

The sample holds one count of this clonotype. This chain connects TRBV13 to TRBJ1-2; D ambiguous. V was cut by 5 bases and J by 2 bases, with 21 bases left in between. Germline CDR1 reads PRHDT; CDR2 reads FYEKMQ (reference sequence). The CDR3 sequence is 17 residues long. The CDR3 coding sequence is TGTGCCAGCAGCCTCCGGGCCCCTACCGGGCGAAACTATGGCTACACCTTC. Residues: CASSLRAPTGRNYGYTF. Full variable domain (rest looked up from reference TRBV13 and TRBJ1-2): AAGVIQSPRHLIKEKRETATLKCYPIPRHDTVYWYQQGPGQDPQFLISFYEKMQSDKGSIPDRFSAQQFSDYHSELNMSSLELGDSALYFCASSLRAPTGRNYGYTFGSGTRLTVV.

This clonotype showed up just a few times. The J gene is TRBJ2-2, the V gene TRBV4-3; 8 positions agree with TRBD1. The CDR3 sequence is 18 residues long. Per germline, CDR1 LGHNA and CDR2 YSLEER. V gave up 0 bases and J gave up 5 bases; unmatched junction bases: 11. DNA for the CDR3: TGCGCCAGCAGCCAAGATCCATGGTCCAGGGGGCAGACCGGGGAGCTGTTTTTT. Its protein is CASSQDPWSRGQTGELFF.

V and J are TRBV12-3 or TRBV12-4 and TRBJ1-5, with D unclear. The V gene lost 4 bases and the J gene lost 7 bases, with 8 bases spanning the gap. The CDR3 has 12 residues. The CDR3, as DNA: TGTGCCAGCAGTTCCCCACGACAGCCCCAGCATTTT. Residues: CASSSPRQPQHF.

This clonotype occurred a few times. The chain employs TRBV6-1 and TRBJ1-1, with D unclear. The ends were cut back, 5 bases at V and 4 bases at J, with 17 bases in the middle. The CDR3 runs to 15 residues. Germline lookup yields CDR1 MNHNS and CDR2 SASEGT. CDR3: CASSTSSLGGTEAFF. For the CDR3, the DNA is TGTGCCAGCAGTACATCCTCCCTTGGTGGCACTGAAGCTTTCTTT.

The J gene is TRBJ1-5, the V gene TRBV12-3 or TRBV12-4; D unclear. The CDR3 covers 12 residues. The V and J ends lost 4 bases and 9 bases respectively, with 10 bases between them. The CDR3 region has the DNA TGTGCCAGCAGTTCCCGCCGGGGGCCCCAGCATTTT. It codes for CASSSRRGPQHF.

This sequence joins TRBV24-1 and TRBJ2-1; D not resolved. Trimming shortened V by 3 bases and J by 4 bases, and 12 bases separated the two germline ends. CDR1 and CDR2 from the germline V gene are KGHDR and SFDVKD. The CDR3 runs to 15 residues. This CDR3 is CATSDPSETYNEQFF. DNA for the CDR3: TGTGCCACCAGTGATCCCTCAGAGACTTACAATGAGCAGTTCTTC.

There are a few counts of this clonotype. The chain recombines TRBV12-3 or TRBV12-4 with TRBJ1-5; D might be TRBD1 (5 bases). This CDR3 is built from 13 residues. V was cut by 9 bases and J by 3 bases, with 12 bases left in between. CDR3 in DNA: TGTGCCAGTGGACGGGGGTACAATCAGCCCCAGCATTTT. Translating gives CASGRGYNQPQHF.

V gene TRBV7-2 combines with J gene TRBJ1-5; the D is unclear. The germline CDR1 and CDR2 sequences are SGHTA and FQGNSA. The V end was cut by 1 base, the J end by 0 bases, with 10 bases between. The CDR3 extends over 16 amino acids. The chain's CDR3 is CASSLGLGNSNQPQHF. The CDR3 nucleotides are TGTGCCAGCAGCTTAGGGTTAGGCAATAGCAATCAGCCCCAGCATTTT.

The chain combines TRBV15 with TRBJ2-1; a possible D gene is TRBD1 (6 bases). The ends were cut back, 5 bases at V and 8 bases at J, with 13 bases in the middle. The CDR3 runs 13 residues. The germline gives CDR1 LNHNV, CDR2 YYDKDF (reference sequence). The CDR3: CATSAQGVHEQFF. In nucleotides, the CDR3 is TGTGCCACCAGCGCACAGGGTGTCCATGAGCAGTTCTTC. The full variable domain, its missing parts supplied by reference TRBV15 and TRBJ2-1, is DAMVIQNPRYQVTQFGKPVTLSCSQTLNHNVMYWYQQKSSQAPKLLFHYYDKDFNNEADTPDNFQSRRPNTSFCFLDIRSPGLGDTAMYLCATSAQGVHEQFFGPGTRLTVL.

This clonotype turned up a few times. This CDR3 is CASSLSDSYGYTF. CDR3 in DNA: TGTGCCAGCAGCCTATCGGACAGCTATGGCTACACCTTC. The chain combines TRBV11-2 with TRBJ1-2; a possible D gene is TRBD1 (6 bases). Trimming shortened V by 5 bases and J by 4 bases, and 11 bases separated the two germline ends. The CDR3 length is 13 residues. The V gene's germline CDR1 is SGHAT and CDR2 FQNNGV. The full variable domain, in which reference TRBV11-2 and TRBJ1-2 provide the parts outside the CDR3, is EAGVAQSPRYKIIEKRQSVAFWCNPISGHATLYWYQQILGQGPKLLIQFQNNGVVDDSQLPKDRFSAERLKGVDSTLKIQPAKLEDSAVYLCASSLSDSYGYTFGSGTRLTVV.

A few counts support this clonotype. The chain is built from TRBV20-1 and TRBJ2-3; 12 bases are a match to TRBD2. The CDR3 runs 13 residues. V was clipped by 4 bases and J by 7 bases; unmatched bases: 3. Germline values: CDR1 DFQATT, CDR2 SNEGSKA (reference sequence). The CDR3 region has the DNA TGCAGTGCTACTAGCGGGGGGGCCTATACGCAGTATTTT. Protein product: CSATSGGAYTQYF.

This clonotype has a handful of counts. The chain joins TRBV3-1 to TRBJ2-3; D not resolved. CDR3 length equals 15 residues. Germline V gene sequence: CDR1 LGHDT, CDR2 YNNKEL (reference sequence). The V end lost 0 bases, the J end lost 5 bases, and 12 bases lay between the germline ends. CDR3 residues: CASSQDGAWGDTQYF. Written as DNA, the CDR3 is TGTGCCAGCAGCCAAGATGGCGCCTGGGGAGATACGCAGTATTTT.

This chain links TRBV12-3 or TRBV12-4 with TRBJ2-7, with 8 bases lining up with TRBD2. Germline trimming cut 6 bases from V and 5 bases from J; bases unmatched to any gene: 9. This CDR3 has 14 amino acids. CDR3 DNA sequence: TGTGCCAGCAGCTCCCCGGGACTAGTTCACGAGCAGTACTTC. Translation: CASSSPGLVHEQYF.

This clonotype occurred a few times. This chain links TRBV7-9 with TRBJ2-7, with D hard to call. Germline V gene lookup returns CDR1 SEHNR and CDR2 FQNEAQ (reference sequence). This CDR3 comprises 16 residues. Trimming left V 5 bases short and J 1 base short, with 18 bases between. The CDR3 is CASSPGRSEQSYEQYF. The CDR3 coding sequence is TGTGCCAGCAGCCCCGGACGGTCAGAACAGTCCTACGAGCAGTACTTC.

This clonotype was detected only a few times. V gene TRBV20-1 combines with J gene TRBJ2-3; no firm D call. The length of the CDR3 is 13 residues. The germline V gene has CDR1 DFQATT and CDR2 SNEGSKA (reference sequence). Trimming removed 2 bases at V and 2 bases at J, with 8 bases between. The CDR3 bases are TGCAGTGCTAGAAGGGTCCCCACAGATACGCAGTATTTT. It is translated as CSARRVPTDTQYF.

CDR3 loop: CASSPGLAESYNEQFF. The CDR3 bases are TGTGCCAGCAGCCCGGGACTAGCGGAATCCTACAATGAGCAGTTCTTC. The rearrangement uses TRBV7-7 and TRBJ2-1, with 11 nucleotides matching TRBD2. The CDR3 is 16 amino acids. Germline V gene sequence: CDR1 SSHAT, CDR2 FNYEAQ (reference sequence). J lost 1 base, V lost 5 bases, and 4 bases had no gene match. The variable domain in full, completed from reference TRBV7-7 and TRBJ2-1, reads GAGVSQSPRYKVTKRGQDVTLRCDPISSHATLYWYQQALGQGPEFLTYFNYEAQPDKSGLPSDRFSAERPEGSISTLTIQRTEQRDSAMYRCASSPGLAESYNEQFFGPGTRLTVL.

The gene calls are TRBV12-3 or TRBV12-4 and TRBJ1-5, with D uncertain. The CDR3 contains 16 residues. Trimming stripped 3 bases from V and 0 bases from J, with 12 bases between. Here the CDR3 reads CASSFDGETSNQPQHF. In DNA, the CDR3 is TGTGCCAGCAGTTTTGATGGGGAAACTAGCAATCAGCCCCAGCATTTT.

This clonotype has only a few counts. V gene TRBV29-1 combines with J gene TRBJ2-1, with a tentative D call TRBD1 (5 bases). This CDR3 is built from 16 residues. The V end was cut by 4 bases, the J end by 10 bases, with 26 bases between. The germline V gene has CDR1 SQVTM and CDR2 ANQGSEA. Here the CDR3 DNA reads TGCAGCGTTGGTCTGTCAGGGTGGGAAGTGGCAAAGGAGCAGTTCTTC. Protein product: CSVGLSGWEVAKEQFF.

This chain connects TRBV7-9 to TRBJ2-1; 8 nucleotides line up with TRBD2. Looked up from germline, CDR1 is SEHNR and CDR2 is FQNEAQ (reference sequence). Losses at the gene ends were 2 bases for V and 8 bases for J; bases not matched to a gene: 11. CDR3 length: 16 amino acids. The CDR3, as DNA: TGTGCCAGCAGCTTAACGATTCGGCTAGCGGGCGATGAGCAGTTCTTC. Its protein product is CASSLTIRLAGDEQFF.

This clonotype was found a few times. In DNA, the CDR3 is TGCAGTGCAATACCCGGGACAGGGAGCTCCTACGAGCAGTACTTC. Amino acids: CSAIPGTGSSYEQYF. J is TRBJ2-7 and V is TRBV20-1; the match to TRBD1 covers 9 bases. The CDR3 has 15 amino acids. Germline V lookup: CDR1 DFQATT, CDR2 SNEGSKA (reference sequence). J was trimmed by 0 bases and V by 6 bases; bases with no gene match: 9.

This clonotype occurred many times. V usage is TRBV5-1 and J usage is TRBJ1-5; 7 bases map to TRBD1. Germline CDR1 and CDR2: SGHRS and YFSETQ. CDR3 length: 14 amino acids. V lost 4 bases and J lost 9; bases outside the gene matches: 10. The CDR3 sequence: CASSPGGADWPQHF. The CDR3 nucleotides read TGCGCCAGCAGCCCAGGGGGGGCCGACTGGCCCCAGCATTTT.

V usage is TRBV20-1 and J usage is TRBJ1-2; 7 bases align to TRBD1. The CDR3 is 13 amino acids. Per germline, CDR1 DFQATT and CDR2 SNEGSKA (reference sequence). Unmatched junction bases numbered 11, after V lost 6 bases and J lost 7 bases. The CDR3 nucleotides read TGCAGTGCCCCTCCGGGGCAGGGGGTTGGCTACACCTTC. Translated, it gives CSAPPGQGVGYTF.

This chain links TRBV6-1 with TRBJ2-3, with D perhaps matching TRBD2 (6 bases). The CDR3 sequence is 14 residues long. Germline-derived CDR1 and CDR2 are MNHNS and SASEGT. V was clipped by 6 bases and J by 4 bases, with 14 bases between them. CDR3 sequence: CASSPVGGSDTQYF. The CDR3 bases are TGTGCCAGCAGCCCAGTGGGAGGCTCAGATACGCAGTATTTT.

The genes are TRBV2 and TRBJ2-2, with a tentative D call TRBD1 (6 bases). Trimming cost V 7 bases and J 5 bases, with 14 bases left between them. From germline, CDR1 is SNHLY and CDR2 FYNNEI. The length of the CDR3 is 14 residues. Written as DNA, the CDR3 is TGTGCCAGCATGAAGGCAGGGGTGACCGGGGAGCTGTTTTTT. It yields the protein CASMKAGVTGELFF. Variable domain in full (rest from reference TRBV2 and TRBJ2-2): EPEVTQTPSHQVTQMGQEVILRCVPISNHLYFYWYRQILGQKVEFLVSFYNNEISEKSEIFDDQFSVERPDGSNFTLKIRSTKLEDSAMYFCASMKAGVTGELFFGEGSRLTVL.

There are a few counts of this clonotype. The CDR3 spells CSARGVVISEAFF. The CDR3 nucleotides are TGCAGTGCTAGAGGGGTTGTGATTTCTGAAGCTTTCTTT. The V call is TRBV20-1, the J call TRBJ1-1; the D is unclear. The V and J ends lost 1 base and 6 bases respectively, with 12 bases between them. Germline V gene lookup returns CDR1 DFQATT and CDR2 SNEGSKA (reference sequence). This CDR3 has 13 amino acids.

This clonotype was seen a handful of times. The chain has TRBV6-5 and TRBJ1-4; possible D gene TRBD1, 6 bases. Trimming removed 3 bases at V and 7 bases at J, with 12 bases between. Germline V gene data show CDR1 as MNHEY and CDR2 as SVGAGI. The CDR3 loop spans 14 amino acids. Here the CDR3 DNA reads TGTGCCAGCAGTTATTTACAGGGAGGTGAAAAACTGTTTTTT. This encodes CASSYLQGGEKLFF.

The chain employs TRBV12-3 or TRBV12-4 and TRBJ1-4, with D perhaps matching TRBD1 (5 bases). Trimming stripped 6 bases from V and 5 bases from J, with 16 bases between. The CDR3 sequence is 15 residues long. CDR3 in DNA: TGTGCCAGCAGCCCCTCGGAGGGGTGGAATGAAAAACTGTTTTTT. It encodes CASSPSEGWNEKLFF.

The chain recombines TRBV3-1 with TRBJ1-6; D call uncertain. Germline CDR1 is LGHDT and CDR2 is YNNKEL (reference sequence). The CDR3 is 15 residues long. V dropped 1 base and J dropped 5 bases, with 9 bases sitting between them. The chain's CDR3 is CASSQGDGNNSPLHF. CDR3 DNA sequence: TGTGCCAGCAGCCAAGGTGACGGAAATAATTCACCCCTCCACTTT.